This paragraph covers one TCR beta chain sequence. The antigen remains undetermined. The source of the sample is a study of sequential checkpoint blockade in melanoma. The study, taken as a whole, reports: PD-L1 staining and CD8+ counts, not mutational load, tracked tumor T-cell clonality. Clinical benefit was about 30 times likelier when tumor T-cell fraction and clonality increased. In arm A, pretreatment tumor clonality was associated with response.

Sequenced by immunoSEQ multiplex PCR; TCRdb stores in-frame clones only, minus some. This table has more than 2,500 clones, 21% appearing once. Sample treatment: randomized to nivolumab then ipilimumab (arm A) or the reverse (arm B). DNA-damaging chemotherapy had not been given to any patient beforehand. Germline CDR1 SGHDN, CDR2 FVKESK. This CDR3 has 15 amino acids. With 1 base clipped from V and 3 bases from J, the junction kept 2 bases outside the gene matches. V usage is TRBV14 and J usage is TRBJ2-1; 8 positions agree with TRBD1. The clonotype was recovered from a human patient with melanoma. Some clones in this sample may be carry-over from other donors' samples. Specimen: tumor tissue (inferred from file names), collected from a patient given nivolumab and ipilimumab in sequence. This CDR3 reads CASSQVGTGYNEQFF. CDR3 DNA: TGTGCCAGCAGCCAAGTCGGGACAGGCTACAATGAGCAGTTCTTC.